A selection of T cell receptor beta chains follows, all from one sample in a study of PD-1 blockade in classical Hodgkin lymphoma. The assay was immunoSEQ multiplex PCR, and TCRdb's table has in-frame clones only and misses some. The sample has around 4,000 clones, 50% to 75% seen once. This sample comprised CD8+ T cells from blood, obtained before the fourth cycle of nivolumab. The receptors were gathered from a human donor with classical Hodgkin lymphoma. CDR3s include the opening cysteine and the closing phenylalanine or tryptophan.

V gene,CDR3 protein
TRBV25-1,CASSEQGHTEAFF
TRBV19,CASTPGTPEAFF
TRBV28,CASSLLRAVNYGYTF
TRBV4-3,CASSQAVTYEQYF
TRBV27,CASSGSLSYEQYF
TRBV6-6,CATQAAGELFF
TRBV7-2,CASSLSPGNYGYTF
TRBV11-3,CASSLAVHTGELFF
TRBV10-3,CAISDTSRGTQYF
TRBV7-9,CASSLSAGASYEQYF
TRBV7-8,CASSLFPDRQDQPQHF
TRBV19,CASSIGSSYEQYF
TRBV2,CASSAGQLLPGELFF
TRBV28,CASRGLAGVGQETQYF
TRBV7-6,CASSLTGKDEQFF
TRBV7-2,CASSLSWDRGLHSNQPQHF
TRBV7-9,CASSDTAGNYGYTF
TRBV6-1,CASSPTGAYNEQFF
TRBV25-1,CASSVPNGYTF
TRBV7-8,CASSLAYTGVAYEQYF
TRBV7-8,CASSLESILFFGYTF
TRBV5-6,CASSLVGGSGYTF
TRBV29-1,CSVEASSYNEQFF
TRBV7-2,CASSLRGQGYQETQYF
TRBV6-5,CASSDGTEAFF
TRBV6-6,CASSPGTGVGYEQYF
TRBV5-6,CASSPGQGRSETQYF
TRBV9,CASSSGQGGMDTQYF
TRBV28,CASSSLAGGGNVYGYTF
TRBV4-3,CASSQSAAAGNIQYF
TRBV7-9,CASSSRSIPDTQYF
TRBV5-4,CASSSGHSYGYTF
TRBV27,CASQLLTGEDTEAFF
TRBV4-1,CASSQVAGTKGTDTQYF
TRBV4-3,CASSQDGSLAEQFF
TRBV11-2,CASSGPNGGSGNTIYF
TRBV9,CASSVGGGDTQYF
TRBV19,CASSIDRGSEQYF
TRBV11-1,CASSLPGQPYEQYF
TRBV7-9,CASSLAGYGYTF
TRBV19,CASSSIAGGPHEQFF
TRBV28,CASSTSTGTGRYEQYF
TRBV6-5,CASSYGAGSGYGYTF
TRBV5-3,CASSLESNGYYGYTF
TRBV6-6,CASKDGQGGTGELFF
TRBV27,CASSLFREDQPQHF
TRBV12-5,CASGLVTHVQETQYF
TRBV30,CAWYTTGELFF
TRBV6-6,CASSQRTTRGVYEQYF
TRBV9,CASSPLLTSTDTQYF
TRBV7-9,CASSRTDRGAEAFF
TRBV4-1,CASSQGTGLVSYNEQFF
TRBV30,CAWSGEGDNQPQHF
TRBV29-1,CSVGEGGAYEQYF
TRBV7-9,CASRLGSSGVAGEVEQFF
TRBV19,CARWDSLNIQYF
TRBV7-7,CASSLGSTANHHEQYF
TRBV10-2,CASAQEDYPTWDEQFF
TRBV5-5,CASSLGVWAGNQPQHF